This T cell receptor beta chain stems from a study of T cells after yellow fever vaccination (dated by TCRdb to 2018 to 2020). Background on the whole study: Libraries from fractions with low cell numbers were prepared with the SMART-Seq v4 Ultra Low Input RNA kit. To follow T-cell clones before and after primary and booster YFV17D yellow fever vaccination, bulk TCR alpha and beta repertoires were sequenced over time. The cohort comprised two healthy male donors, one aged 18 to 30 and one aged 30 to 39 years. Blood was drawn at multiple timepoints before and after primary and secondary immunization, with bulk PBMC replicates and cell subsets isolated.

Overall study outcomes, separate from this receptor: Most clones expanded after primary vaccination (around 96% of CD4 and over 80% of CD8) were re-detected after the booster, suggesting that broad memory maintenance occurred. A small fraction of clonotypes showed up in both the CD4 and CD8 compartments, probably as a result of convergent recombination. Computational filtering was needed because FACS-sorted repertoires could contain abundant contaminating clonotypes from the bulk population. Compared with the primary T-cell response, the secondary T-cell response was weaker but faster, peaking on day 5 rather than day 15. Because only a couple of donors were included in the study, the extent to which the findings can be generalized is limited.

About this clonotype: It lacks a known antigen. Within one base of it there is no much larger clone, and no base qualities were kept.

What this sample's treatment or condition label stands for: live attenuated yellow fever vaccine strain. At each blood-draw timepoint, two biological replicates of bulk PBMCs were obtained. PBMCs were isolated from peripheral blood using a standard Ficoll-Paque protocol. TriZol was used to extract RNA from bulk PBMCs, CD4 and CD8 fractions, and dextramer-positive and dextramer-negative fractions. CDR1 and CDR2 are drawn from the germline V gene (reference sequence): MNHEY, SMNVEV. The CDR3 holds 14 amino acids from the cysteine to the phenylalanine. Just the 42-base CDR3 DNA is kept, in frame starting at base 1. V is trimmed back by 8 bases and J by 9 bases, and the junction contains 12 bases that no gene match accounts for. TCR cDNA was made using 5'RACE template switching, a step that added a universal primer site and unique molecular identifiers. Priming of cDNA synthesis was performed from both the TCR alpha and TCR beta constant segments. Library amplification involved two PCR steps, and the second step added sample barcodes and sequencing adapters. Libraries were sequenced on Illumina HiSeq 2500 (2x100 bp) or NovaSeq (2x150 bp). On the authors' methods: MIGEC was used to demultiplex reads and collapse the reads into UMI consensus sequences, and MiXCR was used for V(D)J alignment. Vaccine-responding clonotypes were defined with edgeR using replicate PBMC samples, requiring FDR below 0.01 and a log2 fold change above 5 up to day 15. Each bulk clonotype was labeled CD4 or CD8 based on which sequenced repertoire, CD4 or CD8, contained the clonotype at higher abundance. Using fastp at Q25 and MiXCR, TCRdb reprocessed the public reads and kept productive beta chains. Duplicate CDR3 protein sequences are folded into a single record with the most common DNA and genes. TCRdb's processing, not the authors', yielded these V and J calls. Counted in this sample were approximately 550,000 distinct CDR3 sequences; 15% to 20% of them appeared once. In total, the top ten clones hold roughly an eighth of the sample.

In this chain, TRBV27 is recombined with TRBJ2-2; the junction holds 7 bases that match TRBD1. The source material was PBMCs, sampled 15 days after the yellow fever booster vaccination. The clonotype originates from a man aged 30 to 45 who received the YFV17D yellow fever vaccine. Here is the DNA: TGTGCCAGCCTCGGACAGGACGGTCGCCGGGAGCTGTTTTTT. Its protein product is CASLGQDGRRELFF.